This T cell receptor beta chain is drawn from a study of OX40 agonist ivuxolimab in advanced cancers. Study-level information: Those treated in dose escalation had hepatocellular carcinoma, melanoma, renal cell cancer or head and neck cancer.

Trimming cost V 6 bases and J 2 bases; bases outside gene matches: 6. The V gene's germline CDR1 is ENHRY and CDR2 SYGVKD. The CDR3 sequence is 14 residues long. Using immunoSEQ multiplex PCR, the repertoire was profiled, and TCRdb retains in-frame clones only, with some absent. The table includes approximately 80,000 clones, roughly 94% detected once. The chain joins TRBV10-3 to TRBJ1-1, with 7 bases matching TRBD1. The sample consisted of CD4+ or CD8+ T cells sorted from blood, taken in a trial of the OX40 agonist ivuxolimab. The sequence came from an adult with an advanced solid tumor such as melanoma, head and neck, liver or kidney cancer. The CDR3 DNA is TGTGCCATCAGAGACGACAGGGCCAACACTGAAGCTTTCTTT. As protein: CAIRDDRANTEAFF.